This entry features one T cell receptor beta chain sequence. Its antigen is as yet unknown. The record originates from a study of beta chain features in type 1 diabetes. Study-wide findings and caveats: A moderate, significant TCRB CDR3 shortening appeared in type 1 diabetes across four CD4+ subsets.

The isolated RNA, all of it, was reverse transcribed, so expressed TCRB transcripts were what got sequenced. Some clones are missing from TCRdb's copy, which holds only in-frame ones; the method was immunoSEQ multiplex PCR. The sample shows under 400,000 clones, approximately 12% of them seen only once. Per germline, CDR1 SGHTA and CDR2 FQGTGA. After removal of 5 bases from V and 1 base from J, the junction contained 7 bases not matched to a gene. This CDR3 comprises 16 residues. Sorting with CD45RO/CCR7/CD25/CD127/CD95/CD27 yielded naive, central memory, regulatory and stem-like memory CD4+ cells. Material for sequencing was naive CD4+ T cells from blood. The sequence was obtained from a woman aged 18-29 years with type 1 diabetes. The rearrangement joins TRBV7-3 to TRBJ2-3; 9 nucleotides agree with TRBD2. In DNA form, the CDR3 reads TGTGCCAGCAGCCGTACTGGCGGGAGGGGCACAGATACGCAGTATTTT. As protein: CASSRTGGRGTDTQYF.